The present T cell receptor beta chain was sequenced within a study of blood T cell repertoires in COVID-19. On the study more broadly: PBMCs, B-cell-depleted T cells, or T cells provided the cDNA or gDNA that made up the material.

This clone has just one count. Repertoires were generated with immunoSEQ multiplex PCR, while TCRdb's copy carries only in-frame clones and drops some. This table has 130,000 to 150,000 clones, around 80% appearing once. CDR3 length equals 13 residues. Germline V gene lookup returns CDR1 KGHSH and CDR2 LQKENI. J lost 0 bases, V lost 10 bases, and 5 bases had no gene match. Sequencing was carried out using peripheral blood. The sequence was obtained from a woman in her forties or fifties with acute or convalescent COVID-19. The V gene is TRBV18, the J gene TRBJ1-1, with 7 bases aligning to TRBD1. The CDR3 protein is CATLTGLNTEAFF. In nucleotides, the CDR3 is TGTGCCACCCTGACAGGGTTGAACACTGAAGCTTTCTTT.